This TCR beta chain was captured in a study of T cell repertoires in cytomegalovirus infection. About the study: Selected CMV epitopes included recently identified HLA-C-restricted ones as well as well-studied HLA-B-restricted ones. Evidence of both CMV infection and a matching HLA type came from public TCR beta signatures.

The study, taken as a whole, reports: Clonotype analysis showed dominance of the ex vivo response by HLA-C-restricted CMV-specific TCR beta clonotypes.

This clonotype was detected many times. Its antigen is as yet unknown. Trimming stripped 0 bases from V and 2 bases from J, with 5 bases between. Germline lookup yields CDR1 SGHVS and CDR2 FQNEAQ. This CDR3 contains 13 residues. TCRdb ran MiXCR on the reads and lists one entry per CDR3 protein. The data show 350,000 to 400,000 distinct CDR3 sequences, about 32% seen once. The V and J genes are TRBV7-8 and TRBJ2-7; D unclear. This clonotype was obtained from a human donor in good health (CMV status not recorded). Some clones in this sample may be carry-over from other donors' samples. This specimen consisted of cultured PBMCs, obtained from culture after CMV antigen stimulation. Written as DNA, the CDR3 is TGTGCCAGCAGCTTAGCGATCACCTACGAGCAGTACTTC. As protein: CASSLAITYEQYF.